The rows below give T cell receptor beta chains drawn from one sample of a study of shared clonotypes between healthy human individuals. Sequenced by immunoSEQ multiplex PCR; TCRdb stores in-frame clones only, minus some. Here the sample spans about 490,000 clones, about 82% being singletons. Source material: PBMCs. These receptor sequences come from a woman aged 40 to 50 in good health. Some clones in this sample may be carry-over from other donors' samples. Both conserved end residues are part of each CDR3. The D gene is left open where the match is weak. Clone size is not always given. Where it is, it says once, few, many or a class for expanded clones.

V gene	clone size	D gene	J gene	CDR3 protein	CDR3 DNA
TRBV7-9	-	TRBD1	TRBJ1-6	CASSSRQGYNSPLHF	TGTGCCAGCAGCTCTCGACAGGGATACAATTCACCCCTCCACTTT
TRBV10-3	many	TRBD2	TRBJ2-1	CAISRTSNEQFF	TGTGCCATCAGTAGGACTAGCAATGAGCAGTTCTTC
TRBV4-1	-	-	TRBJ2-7	CASSQDFPDTSGEQYF	TGCGCCAGCAGCCAAGATTTTCCGGACACCTCAGGCGAGCAGTACTTC
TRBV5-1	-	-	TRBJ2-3	CASSLAGSTTSTDTQYF	TGCGCCAGCAGCTTGGCGGGCTCCACAACCAGCACAGATACGCAGTATTTT
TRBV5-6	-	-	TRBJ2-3	CASSLATGTDTQYF	TGTGCCAGCAGCTTGGCAACCGGCACAGATACGCAGTATTTT
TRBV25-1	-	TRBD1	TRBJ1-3	CASSGVNRGLGNTIYF	TGTGCCAGCAGTGGGGTAAACAGGGGATTAGGAAACACCATATATTTT
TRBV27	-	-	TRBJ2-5	CASRAGRETQYF	TGTGCCAGCAGGGCAGGACGCGAGACCCAGTACTTC
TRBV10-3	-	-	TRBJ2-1	CAISELLAEPYNEQFF	TGTGCCATCAGTGAGTTACTCGCGGAACCCTACAATGAGCAGTTCTTC
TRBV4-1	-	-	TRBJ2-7	CASSQGVVGGRSYEQYF	TGCGCCAGCAGCCAGGGAGTCGTCGGGGGACGCTCCTACGAGCAGTACTTC
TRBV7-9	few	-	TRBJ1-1	CASSPAQGSEAFF	TGTGCCAGCAGCCCAGCACAGGGTTCCGAAGCTTTCTTT
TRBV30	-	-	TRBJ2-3	CAWSVRESTDTQYF	TGTGCCTGGAGTGTACGGGAGTCCACAGATACGCAGTATTTT
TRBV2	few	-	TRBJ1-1	CASSVARGTEAFF	TGTGCCAGCAGTGTAGCACGGGGGACTGAAGCTTTCTTT
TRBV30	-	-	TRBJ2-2	CAWSLRNTGELFF	TGTGCCTGGAGTCTAAGGAACACCGGGGAGCTGTTTTTT
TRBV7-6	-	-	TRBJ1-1	CASSSPLTEAFF	TGTGCCAGCAGCTCTCCTCTCACTGAAGCTTTCTTT
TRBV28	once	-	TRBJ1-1	CASSRGGGERGAF	TGTGCCAGCAGTCGGGGTGGGGGTGAGCGTGGGGCTTTT
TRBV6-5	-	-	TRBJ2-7	CASTRGLELSYEQYF	TGTGCCAGCACCCGCGGGCTCGAACTCTCCTACGAGCAGTACTTC
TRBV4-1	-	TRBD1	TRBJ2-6	CASGDRRISGANVLTF	TGCGCCAGCGGGGACAGGAGAATCTCTGGGGCCAACGTCCTGACTTTC
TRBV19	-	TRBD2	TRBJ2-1	CASEQREFNEQFF	TGTGCCAGCGAGCAGCGGGAGTTCAATGAGCAGTTCTTC
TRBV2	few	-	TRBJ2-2	CASRGYQETGELFF	TGTGCCAGCAGGGGGTATCAGGAAACCGGGGAGCTGTTTTTT
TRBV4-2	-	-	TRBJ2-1	CASSQERANIYNEQFF	TGTGCCAGCAGCCAAGAACGGGCTAACATTTACAATGAGCAGTTCTTC
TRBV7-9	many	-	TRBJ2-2	CASRLPFRGDTGELFF	TGTGCCAGCAGATTGCCGTTCAGGGGAGACACCGGGGAGCTGTTTTTT
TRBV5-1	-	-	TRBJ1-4	CASSLEGVEEKLFF	TGCGCCAGCAGCTTGGAGGGGGTGGAGGAAAAACTGTTTTTT
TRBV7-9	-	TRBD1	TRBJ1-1	CASSFSTGDKAFF	TGTGCCAGCAGCTTCTCAACAGGGGACAAAGCTTTCTTT
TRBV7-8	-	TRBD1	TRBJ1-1	CASREQGAGNTEAFF	TGTGCCAGCAGGGAACAGGGGGCGGGGAACACTGAAGCTTTCTTT
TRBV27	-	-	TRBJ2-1	CASSFRPAGSYNEQFF	TGTGCCAGCAGTTTTCGTCCGGCGGGCTCCTACAATGAGCAGTTCTTC
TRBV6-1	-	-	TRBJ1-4	CASSVETGLANEKLFF	TGTGCCAGCAGTGTTGAAACGGGGCTTGCTAATGAAAAACTGTTTTTT
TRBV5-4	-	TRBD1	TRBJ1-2	CASSLGDGQGGYGYTF	TGTGCCAGCAGCTTGGGGGATGGACAGGGAGGGTATGGCTACACCTTC
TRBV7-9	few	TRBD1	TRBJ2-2	CASSPRGDRGTTGELFF	TGTGCCAGCAGCCCTAGGGGGGACAGGGGTACCACCGGGGAGCTGTTTTTT
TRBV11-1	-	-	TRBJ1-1	CASSFPGRGTEAFF	TGTGCCAGCAGCTTCCCGGGCCGGGGCACTGAAGCTTTCTTT
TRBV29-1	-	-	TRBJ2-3	CSVEDVQVAPDTQYF	TGCAGCGTTGAAGACGTCCAGGTGGCCCCAGATACGCAGTATTTT
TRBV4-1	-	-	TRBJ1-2	CASSQVLTDNYGYTF	TGCGCCAGCAGCCAAGTTTTGACGGACAACTATGGCTACACCTTC
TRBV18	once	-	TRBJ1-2	CASSPPGDRLYGYTF	TGTGCCAGCTCACCACCGGGAGACCGACTCTATGGCTACACCTTC
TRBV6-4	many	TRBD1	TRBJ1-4	CASSEAGGEGEKLFF	TGTGCCAGCAGTGAAGCAGGGGGCGAAGGTGAAAAACTGTTTTTT
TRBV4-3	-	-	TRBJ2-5	CASSQDLTGTQYF	TGCGCCAGCAGCCAAGATCTAACCGGGACCCAGTACTTC
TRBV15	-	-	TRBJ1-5	CATSRDRGQGPLSAQHF	TGTGCCACCAGCAGAGATCGTGGGCAGGGGCCCCTCTCGGCCCAGCATTTT
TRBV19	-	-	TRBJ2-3	CASSIGMGHFTDTQYF	TGTGCCAGTAGTATAGGAATGGGACATTTCACAGATACGCAGTATTTT
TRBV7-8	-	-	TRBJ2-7	CASSRAGPPTYEQYF	TGTGCCAGCAGCCGCGCGGGCCCACCTACCTACGAGCAGTACTTC
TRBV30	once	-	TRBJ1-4	CAWSPTRTANEKLFF	TGTGCCTGGAGTCCTACCCGGACAGCTAATGAAAAACTGTTTTTT
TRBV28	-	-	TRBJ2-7	CASSSRYEQYF	TGTGCCAGCAGTTCCCGTTACGAGCAGTACTTC
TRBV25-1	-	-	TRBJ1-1	CASSESAGLPFF	TGTGCCAGCAGTGAGTCTGCAGGTCTTCCTTTCTTT
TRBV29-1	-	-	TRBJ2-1	CSVRRDSDSYNEQFF	TGCAGCGTTCGCCGGGACTCCGATTCCTACAATGAGCAGTTCTTC
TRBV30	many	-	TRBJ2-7	CASRPGAGYEQYF	TGTGCCTCTAGGCCAGGGGCTGGCTACGAGCAGTACTTC
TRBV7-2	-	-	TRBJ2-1	CASSPGGRGSYNEQFF	TGTGCCAGCAGTCCAGGGGGGAGAGGCTCCTACAATGAGCAGTTCTTC
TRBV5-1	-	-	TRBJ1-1	CASSLVGPENTEAFF	TGCGCCAGCAGCTTGGTGGGACCGGAGAACACTGAAGCTTTCTTT
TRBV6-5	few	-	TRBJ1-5	CASSYGWNQPQHF	TGTGCCAGCAGTTATGGTTGGAATCAGCCCCAGCATTTT
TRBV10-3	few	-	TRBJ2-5	CAISVLGETQYF	TGTGCCATCAGTGTTTTAGGAGAGACCCAGTACTTC
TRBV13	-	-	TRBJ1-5	CASSLGARDQPQHF	TGTGCCAGCAGCTTAGGGGCCAGGGACCAGCCCCAGCATTTT